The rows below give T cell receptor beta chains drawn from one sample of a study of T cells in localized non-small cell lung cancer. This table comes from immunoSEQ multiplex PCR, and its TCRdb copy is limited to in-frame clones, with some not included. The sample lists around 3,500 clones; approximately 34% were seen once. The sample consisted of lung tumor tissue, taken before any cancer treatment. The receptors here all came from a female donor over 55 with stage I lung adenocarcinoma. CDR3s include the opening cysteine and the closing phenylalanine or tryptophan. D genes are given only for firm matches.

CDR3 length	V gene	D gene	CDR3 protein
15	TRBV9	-	CASSVGLRGTDTQYF
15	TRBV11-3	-	CASSLEETTQETQYF
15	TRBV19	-	CASSMDFVQTYGYTF
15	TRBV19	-	CASRYDRRNTGELFF
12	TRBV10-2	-	CASQAGNYGYTF
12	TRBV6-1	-	CASSEVRTGPFF
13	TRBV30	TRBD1	CAWSPPAQGAQYF
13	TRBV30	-	CAWSPGTNEKLFF
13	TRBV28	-	CASSLVTDDGYTF
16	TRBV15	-	CATSRDRVVPQETQYF
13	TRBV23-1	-	CASSQTANYGYTF
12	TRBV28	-	CASRTGLYEQYF
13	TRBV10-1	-	CASSPGARDIQYF
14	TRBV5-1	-	CASSFGSTDYGYTF
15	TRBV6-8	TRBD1	CASRPGQGANTEAFF
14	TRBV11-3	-	CASRPALGHEKLFF
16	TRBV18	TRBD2	CASSLSRGGSRYEQYF
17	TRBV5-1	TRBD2	CASSLEGGGGAHGEQFF
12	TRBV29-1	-	CSYQEGNTEAFF
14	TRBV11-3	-	CASSHTSKNSPLHF
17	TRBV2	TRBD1	CASSETLAGGAKETQYF
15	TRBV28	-	CASSSHARGTGELFF
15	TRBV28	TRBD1	CASSSPGQGAYEQYF
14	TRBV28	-	CASSLLGIPDTQYF
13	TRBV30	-	CAWSPPKGETQYF
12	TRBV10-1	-	CANFLHHYGYTF
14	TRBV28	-	CASSSLIIQETQYF
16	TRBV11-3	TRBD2	CASSSKTSGRTYEQYF
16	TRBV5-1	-	CASSRGGPNSNQPQHF
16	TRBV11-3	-	CASSPYTGFDTYEQYF
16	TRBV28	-	CASSLGGHTNTGELFF
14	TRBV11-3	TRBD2	CASSPGTSLDTQYF
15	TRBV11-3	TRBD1	CASSGPTGRSYEQYF
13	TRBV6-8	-	CASRSRGNQPQHF
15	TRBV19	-	CASSSPWDDSYEQYF
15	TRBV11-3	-	CASSQVTEGNEKLFF
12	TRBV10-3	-	CAISEKTYEQYF
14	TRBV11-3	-	CASKEGYSNQPQHF
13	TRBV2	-	CASSVTAAYEQYF
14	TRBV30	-	CAWSARGRGQPQHF
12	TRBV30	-	CAWTSSSNEQFF
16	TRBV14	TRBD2	CASSPGTSGSGGELFF
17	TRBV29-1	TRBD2	CSVELPGLAGGSYTQYF
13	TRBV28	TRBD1	CASRRKGGSPQHF
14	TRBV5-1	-	CASGISIGANEQFF
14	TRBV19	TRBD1	CASSFGQASQPQHF
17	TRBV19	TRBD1	CASRIGSGQGRFNEQFF
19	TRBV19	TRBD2	CASSIFGLAGGINTGELFF
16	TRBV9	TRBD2	CASKGLAGGTLGEQYF
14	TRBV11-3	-	CASSQERQQETQYF
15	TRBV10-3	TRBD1	CATVEGALRVGEAFF
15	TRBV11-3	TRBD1	CASSLLGQGYNEQFF
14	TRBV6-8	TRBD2	CASSDGGRGDTQYF
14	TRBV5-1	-	CASSLGRGGDGYTF
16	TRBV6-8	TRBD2	CASSYSISSGRGELFF
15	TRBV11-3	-	CASVSRNSAYNEQFF
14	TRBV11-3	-	CASSLTRGQETQYF
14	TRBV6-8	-	CASSYPGTRGGYTF
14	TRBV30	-	CAWGQGLGGNTIYF
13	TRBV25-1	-	CASSPGLHSPLHF